This T cell receptor (beta chain) was sequenced during a study of T cells in women clearing cervical HPV infection. The CDR3 has 16 residues. J lost 4 bases, V lost 2 bases, and 6 bases had no gene match. Germline CDR1 SGHVS, CDR2 FNYEAQ. Points on this clone: Read data end 3 residues before the CDR3 end; the end is taken from the germline J gene.

This table comes from immunoSEQ multiplex PCR, and its TCRdb copy is limited to in-frame clones, with some not included. The sample totals 25,000 to 35,000 clones. This receptor was obtained from a woman between 18 and 70 years old with a cervical HPV16 infection that either progressed to CIN3+ or cleared (not recorded which). The J gene is TRBJ1-4, the V gene TRBV7-6, with 8 bases lining up with TRBD1. Source material: blood buffy coat. The sequenced part of the CDR3 DNA is TGTGCCAGCAGCTTAAGACAGGGGCGCCTTAATGAAAAA. It yields the protein CASSLRQGRLNEK. The full CDR3 reads CASSLRQGRLNEKLFF.